One sample yielded the 30 T cell receptor beta chains listed below, sequenced in a study of blood T cells in healthy people across ages. It was with a sample-barcoded 5' primer and a J-beta primer mix that a second PCR of roughly 7 to 12 cycles was run. TCRdb re-derived calls from the 5' RACE reads in MiXCR, one entry per CDR3 protein. The repertoire holds fewer than 1,200,000 distinct CDR3 sequences, with approximately 25% as singletons. The same specimen was also included in a second study, on T cells of mothers and their children.

Material: blood. The receptor set was obtained from a girl aged 2-9 years in good health.

This CDR3 is CASSSLNYGYTF. The CDR3 bases are TGCGCCAGCAGCTCCCTTAACTATGGCTACACCTTC. The chain employs TRBV5-1 and TRBJ1-2; no definite D call. Trimming stripped 3 bases from V and 1 base from J, with 4 bases between. The CDR3 sequence is 12 residues long. The germline V gene has CDR1 SGHRS and CDR2 YFSETQ.

J is TRBJ2-5 and V is TRBV7-6; 8 nucleotides align to TRBD1. The V gene end was trimmed by 5 bases and the J gene end by 1 base; junction bases not matched to a gene: 9. Germline V gives CDR1 SGHVS, CDR2 FNYEAQ. The CDR3 spans 16 residues. The CDR3 region has the DNA TGTGCCAGCAGCCCAGACAGGGGAGTAGGCCAAGAGACCCAGTACTTC. Residues: CASSPDRGVGQETQYF. Complete variable domain (other parts from reference TRBV7-6 and TRBJ2-5): GAGVSQSPRYKVTKRGQDVALRCDPISGHVSLYWYRQALGQGPEFLTYFNYEAQQDKSGLPNDRFSAERPEGSISTLTIQRTEQRDSAMYRCASSPDRGVGQETQYFGPGTRLLVL.

J is TRBJ2-7 and V is TRBV4-1; TRBD1 is a possible D gene (6 bases). Germline-derived CDR1 and CDR2 are MGHRA and YSYEKL. This CDR3 spans 16 amino acids. V was trimmed by 4 bases and J by 3 bases, leaving 19 bases between them. DNA of the CDR3: TGCGCCAGCAGCCCCTCGTCCAGGGGCGGGTTCTACGAGCAGTACTTC. It is translated as CASSPSSRGGFYEQYF.

This clonotype was seen more than once but under ten times. V is TRBV4-3 and J is TRBJ2-1; the D is unclear. CDR3 length: 14 residues. V was pared by 0 bases and J by 6 bases, with 9 bases between. Looked up from germline, CDR1 is LGHNA and CDR2 is YSLEER. CDR3 nucleotides: TGCGCCAGCAGCCAAGAAAGGGTGGGCAATGAGCAGTTCTTC. This codes for CASSQERVGNEQFF.

This clonotype was observed once. CDR3 nucleotides: TGTGCCAGCAGCAAGGAAGATAATCTTTGGTCCGGGGAGCTGTTTTTT. This codes for CASSKEDNLWSGELFF. The chain uses TRBV21-1 and TRBJ2-2. TRBV21-1 is tagged as a pseudogene. CDR3 size: 16 residues.

The gene calls are TRBV11-2 and TRBJ2-5; D gene uncertain. From germline, CDR1 is SGHAT and CDR2 FQNNGV. The CDR3 is 16 residues long. V lost 3 bases and J 5 bases, leaving 19 bases between the germline ends. CDR3 nucleotides: TGTGCCAGCAGCTTGCTCTCCCCTTTGGTGGGTGAGACCCAGTACTTC. Translation gives CASSLLSPLVGETQYF.

A few counts support this clonotype. The V call is TRBV10-2, the J call TRBJ2-6, with 7 bases matching TRBD1. This CDR3 region has 16 residues. J was trimmed by 1 base and V by 4 bases; bases with no gene match: 4. In germline, CDR1 is WSHSY, CDR2 SAAADI. The CDR3 nucleotides read TGCGCCAGCAGTGGAGGGGGCGCTTCTGGGGCCAACGTCCTGACTTTC. Its translation: CASSGGGASGANVLTF.

The chain links TRBV4-3 to TRBJ1-1; D not resolved. V gave up 4 bases and J gave up 2 bases, with 8 bases separating them. CDR1 LGHNA and CDR2 YSLEER come from the germline V gene. This CDR3 spans 13 amino acids. In DNA, the CDR3 is TGCGCCAGCAGCCGTCTCTTTAACACTGAAGCTTTCTTT. Its protein product is CASSRLFNTEAFF.

This sequence joins TRBV7-9 and TRBJ2-7, with D uncertain. This CDR3 has 15 amino acids. Trimming pared 4 bases from V and 1 base from J, leaving 14 bases between. Germline CDR1 SEHNR, CDR2 FQNEAQ (reference sequence). As DNA, the CDR3 is TGTGCCAGCAGCTCGACCCGGGCCACATCCTACGAGCAGTACTTC. This encodes CASSSTRATSYEQYF.

The gene calls are TRBV12-3 or TRBV12-4 and TRBJ1-1; no reliable D call. V lost 4 bases and J lost 0, with 12 bases in between. This CDR3 has 15 residues. CDR3 sequence: CASSYTDGMNTEAFF. In nucleotides, the CDR3 is TGTGCCAGCAGTTACACGGACGGGATGAACACTGAAGCTTTCTTT.

This clonotype turned up a few times. The rearrangement uses TRBV15 and TRBJ1-2, with D unresolved. The length of the CDR3 is 14 residues. From germline, CDR1 is LNHNV and CDR2 YYDKDF (reference sequence). Trimming shortened V by 0 bases and J by 6 bases, and 11 bases separated the two germline ends. CDR3: CATSRDSGIDGYTF. Written as DNA, the CDR3 is TGTGCCACCAGCAGAGATAGCGGGATTGATGGCTACACCTTC.

This clonotype was detected only a few times. This chain links TRBV10-3 with TRBJ2-5; D ambiguous. The assigned J gene may be wrong: the sequence end matches TRBJ2-7 better. This CDR3 is 14 amino acids long. The germline gives CDR1 ENHRY, CDR2 SYGVKD. The CDR3 spells CAISDLEGRYEQYF. The CDR3 bases are TGTGCCATCAGTGATCTCGAAGGGCGCTACGAGCAGTACTTC.

The rearrangement links TRBV11-2 to TRBJ2-3, with no clear D. Germline CDR1 SGHAT, CDR2 FQNNGV. CDR3 length equals 16 residues. Trimming took off 5 bases at V and 0 bases at J, with 15 bases between the two ends. This chain's CDR3 is CASSPSAAISTDTQYF. The CDR3, as DNA: TGTGCCAGCAGCCCCAGTGCGGCGATCAGCACAGATACGCAGTATTTT.

The CDR3 DNA reads as TGTGCCACCGGGACGGGACAGATCCCTAGTAGCAATCAGCCCCAGCATTTT. Protein: CATGTGQIPSSNQPQHF. The chain recombines TRBV28 with TRBJ1-5; 7 bases match TRBD1. V shed 10 bases, J shed 0 bases, and the junction held 15 bases outside the gene matches. Germline CDR1 and CDR2: MDHEN and SYDVKM. This CDR3 contains 17 residues.

This clonotype was seen a handful of times. The CDR3 is CSASIPGTARGYTF. For the CDR3, the DNA is TGCAGTGCATCCATTCCCGGGACAGCGCGTGGCTACACCTTC. V is TRBV20-1 and J is TRBJ1-2; 7 bases match TRBD1. Looked up from germline, CDR1 is DFQATT and CDR2 is SNEGSKA (reference sequence). CDR3 length equals 14 residues. After removal of 6 bases from V and 7 bases from J, the junction contained 14 bases not matched to a gene.

The rearrangement joins TRBV28 to TRBJ2-7, with TRBD1 as a possible D gene (6 bases). This CDR3 has 18 amino acids. From germline, CDR1 is MDHEN and CDR2 SYDVKM. Between the trimmed V and J ends, which lost 3 bases and 2 bases, there was a span of 23 bases. DNA of the CDR3: TGTGCCAGCAGTTTCCGAATACTTGACTCCGGGGACACCTACGAGCAGTACTTC. It yields the protein CASSFRILDSGDTYEQYF.

The V and J genes are TRBV7-9 and TRBJ1-2; 8 nucleotides line up with TRBD1. Germline trimming cut 5 bases from V and 8 bases from J; bases unmatched to any gene: 13. The CDR3 contains 15 residues. From germline, CDR1 is SEHNR and CDR2 FQNEAQ (reference sequence). Here the CDR3 DNA reads TGTGCCAGCAGCCCCGAAGGGCACAGGGGGTACGGCTACACCTTC. Translating gives CASSPEGHRGYGYTF.

Regarding this clonotype: One junction end disagrees with the germline gene, perhaps due to a read error. The rearrangement uses TRBV28 and TRBJ2-1; possible D gene TRBD1, 6 bases. The DNA end favors TRBJ2-7, so the J call may be wrong. This CDR3 is 15 amino acids long. Germline CDR1 and CDR2: MDHEN and SYDVKM. DNA for the CDR3: TGTGTCAGCAGTGCCGCCGGGACACAGATCTACGAGCAGTACTTC. Its translation: CVSSAAGTQIYEQYF.

This clonotype was detected a few times. J is TRBJ2-5 and V is TRBV6-6; D might be TRBD1 or TRBD2, each matching 5 bases. Trimming left V 2 bases short and J 5 bases short, with 15 bases between. CDR3 length: 15 residues. Germline CDR1 reads MNHNY; CDR2 reads SVGAGI (reference sequence). The CDR3 DNA reads as TGTGCCAGCAGTTACCCCTCGGACGGGGCGGAGACCCAGTACTTC. Its translation: CASSYPSDGAETQYF.

This clonotype was observed a handful of times. The CDR3 region has the DNA TGCAGCGTGCTTACAGGGGGCGAAGAGACCCAGTACTTC. It is translated as CSVLTGGEETQYF. The chain links TRBV29-1 to TRBJ2-5; 9 bases are shared with TRBD1. The CDR3 contains 13 residues. Unmatched junction bases numbered 5, after V lost 6 bases and J lost 3 bases. Germline CDR1 SQVTM, CDR2 ANQGSEA.

This clonotype was seen only a few times. The gene calls are TRBV6-5 and TRBJ2-2, with 9 positions matching TRBD2. V lost 5 bases and J lost 5; bases outside the gene matches: 6. CDR1 is MNHEY, CDR2 SVGAGI, per germline. The CDR3 covers 15 residues. This chain's CDR3 is CASSTREGPTGELFF. The CDR3 DNA reads as TGTGCCAGCAGTACGCGGGAGGGACCGACCGGGGAGCTGTTTTTT.

This chain uses TRBV25-1 with TRBJ2-3; D is possibly TRBD2 (5 bases). V was cut by 2 bases and J by 2 bases, with 8 bases left in between. The CDR3 length is 14 residues. Germline V gene sequence: CDR1 MGHDK, CDR2 SYGVNS. For the CDR3, the DNA is TGTGCCAGCAGTGAAAATCTAGCCACAGATACGCAGTATTTT. This gives the protein CASSENLATDTQYF.

The rearrangement uses TRBV6-5 and TRBJ2-7, with D perhaps assigned TRBD1 or TRBD2 (5 bases each). Trimming removed 4 bases from V and 7 bases from J, with 17 bases in between. The CDR3 is 14 amino acids. Germline V gives CDR1 MNHEY, CDR2 SVGAGI. The CDR3 DNA follows: TGTGCCAGCAGTTTAGACGGGGCGGCTGGGGAGCAGTACTTC. Its translation is CASSLDGAAGEQYF.

Only a few counts were recorded for this clonotype. The chain carries TRBV19 and TRBJ2-7; 9 nucleotides align to TRBD2. V was pared by 3 bases and J by 4 bases, with 7 bases of the junction left unmatched. Per germline, CDR1 LNHDA and CDR2 SQIVND (reference sequence). This CDR3 has 15 amino acids. CDR3 nucleotides: TGTGCCAGTAGTATGGCGCGGGGGGGCAAGTACGAGCAGTACTTC. Translated, it gives CASSMARGGKYEQYF.

The genes are TRBV12-3 or TRBV12-4 and TRBJ1-2; no firm D call. V was shortened by 2 bases and J by 4 bases, with 5 bases between the two germline ends. There are 12 residues in the CDR3. This chain's CDR3 is CASSLKSYGYTF. CDR3 DNA sequence: TGTGCCAGCAGTTTAAAGTCCTATGGCTACACCTTC.

The chain has TRBV6-4 and TRBJ2-6, with a possible D match to TRBD1 (6 bases). Germline V lookup: CDR1 MRHNA, CDR2 SNTAGT. This CDR3 spans 16 amino acids. Between the trimmed V and J ends, which lost 5 bases and 2 bases, there was a span of 13 bases. For the CDR3, the DNA is TGTGCCAGCAGTTCACAGGGATTGACTGGGGCCAACGTCCTGACTTTC. Translated: CASSSQGLTGANVLTF.

This clonotype appeared a few times. One end of the junction fails to match germline, which may point to a read error. This sequence joins TRBV11-2 and TRBJ2-1; D might be TRBD1 or TRBD2, each matching 6 bases. Germline lookup yields CDR1 SGHAT and CDR2 FQNNGV. CDR3 length: 17 residues. This CDR3 is CASSTPGVLERGAESIF. CDR3 coding DNA: TGTGCCAGCAGCACCCCAGGAGTACTAGAAAGGGGGGCGGAATCGATCTTC.

The chain carries TRBV14 and TRBJ2-7, with 8 bases aligning to TRBD1. From germline, CDR1 is SGHDN and CDR2 FVKESK. Germline trimming cut 0 bases from V and 2 bases from J; bases unmatched to any gene: 15. CDR3 size: 19 residues. The CDR3 region has the DNA TGTGCCAGCAGCCAAGATCCGCAGCGGACAGGGACATTGACCTACGAGCAGTACTTC. Protein product: CASSQDPQRTGTLTYEQYF. The full variable domain, rest sourced from reference TRBV14 and TRBJ2-7, is EAGVTQFPSHSVIEKGQTVTLRCDPISGHDNLYWYRRVMGKEIKFLLHFVKESKQDESGMPNNRFLAERTGGTYSTLKVQPAELEDSGVYFCASSQDPQRTGTLTYEQYFGPGTRLTVT.

The gene calls are TRBV20-1 and TRBJ2-5; D may be TRBD2 (6 bases). The CDR3 runs to 12 residues. Germline loops: CDR1 DFQATT, CDR2 SNEGSKA (reference sequence). V lost 3 bases to trimming and J lost 5 bases, with 10 bases between them. The CDR3 nucleotides are TGCAGTGCTAGTGGTACTAGCGAGACCCAGTACTTC. Amino acids: CSASGTSETQYF.

This clonotype has just a few counts. This chain joins TRBV21-1 and TRBJ2-1; the listed D gene, TRBD2, was not tested against the DNA. TRBV21-1 is described as a pseudogene. The CDR3 has 16 amino acids. CDR3 sequence reads: CASSKARLAGEVARFF. The DNA of the CDR3 is TGTGCCAGCAGCAAAGCGAGGCTAGCGGGAGAGGTGGCGCGGTTCTTC.